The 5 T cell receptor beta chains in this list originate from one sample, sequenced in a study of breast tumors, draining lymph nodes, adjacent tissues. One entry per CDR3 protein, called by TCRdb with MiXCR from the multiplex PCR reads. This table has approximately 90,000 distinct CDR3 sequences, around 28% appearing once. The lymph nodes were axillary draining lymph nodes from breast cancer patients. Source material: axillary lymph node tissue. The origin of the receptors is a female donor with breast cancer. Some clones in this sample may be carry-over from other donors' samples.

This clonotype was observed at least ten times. The CDR3 DNA follows: TGTGCCAGCTATAGTGTCTATGGCTACACCTTC. It translates to CASYSVYGYTF. The chain combines TRBV6-2 or TRBV6-3 with TRBJ1-2; no firm D call. The V gene's germline CDR1 is MNHEY and CDR2 SVGEGT. The CDR3 consists of 11 residues. The V end lost 8 bases, the J end lost 4 bases, and 8 bases lay between the germline ends.

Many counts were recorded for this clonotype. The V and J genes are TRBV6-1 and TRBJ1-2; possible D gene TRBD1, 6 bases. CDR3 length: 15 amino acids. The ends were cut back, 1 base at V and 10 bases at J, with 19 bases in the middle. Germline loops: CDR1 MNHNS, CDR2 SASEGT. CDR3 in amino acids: CASSEGGGRVSPYTF. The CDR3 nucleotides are TGTGCCAGCAGTGAAGGAGGGGGGAGGGTATCCCCCTACACCTTC.

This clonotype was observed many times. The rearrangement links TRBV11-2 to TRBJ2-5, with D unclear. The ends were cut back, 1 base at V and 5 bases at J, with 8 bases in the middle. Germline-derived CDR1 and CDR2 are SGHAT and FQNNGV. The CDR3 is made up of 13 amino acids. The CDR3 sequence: CASSLGLGETQYF. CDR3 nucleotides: TGTGCCAGCAGCTTAGGGCTTGGTGAGACCCAGTACTTC.

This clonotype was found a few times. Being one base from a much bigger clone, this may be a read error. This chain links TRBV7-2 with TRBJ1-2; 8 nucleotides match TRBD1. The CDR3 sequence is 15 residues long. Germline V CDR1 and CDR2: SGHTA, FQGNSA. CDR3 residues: CASSILQGANYGYPF. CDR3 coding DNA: TGTGCCAGCAGCATTCTCCAGGGGGCCAACTATGGCTACCCCTTC.

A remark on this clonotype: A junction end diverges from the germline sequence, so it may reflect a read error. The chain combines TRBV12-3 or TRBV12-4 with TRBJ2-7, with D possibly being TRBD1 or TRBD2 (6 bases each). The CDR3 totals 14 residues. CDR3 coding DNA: TGTGCCAACAGTTTAACAGGAGGGGGCTACGAGCAGTACTTC. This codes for CANSLTGGGYEQYF.